This T cell receptor beta chain was found in a study of blood T cell repertoires in COVID-19. About the study: The United States, Italy and Spain provided the acute and convalescent COVID-19 samples. Sources were T cells, B-cell-depleted T cells, or PBMCs; the material itself was cDNA or gDNA.

The CDR3 is made up of 13 amino acids. Germline V gene sequence: CDR1 SQVTM, CDR2 ANQGSEA. The V end lost 7 bases, the J end lost 4 bases, and 14 bases lay between the germline ends. In the source study's methods: Estimated nucleated cell counts came from reference gene primer amplification. Generated by immunoSEQ multiplex PCR, the TCRdb table keeps only in-frame clones and is missing some. V and J calls plus clone size are reproduced from that table; the DNA served to infer D and trimming. The sample consists of around 190,000 clones, 70% to 80% of them appearing once. Sequenced input: peripheral blood. The sequence was obtained from a middle-aged woman with COVID-19, enrolled during active disease. The chain couples TRBV29-1 to TRBJ1-3; D not resolved. CDR3 sequence reads: CSGSQAGGNTIYF. CDR3 DNA sequence: TGCAGCGGCAGCCAGGCGGGCGGAAACACCATATATTTT.